Listed here are 20 T cell receptor beta chains from one sample, sequenced in a study of cytomegalovirus exposure and HLA in healthy donors. It was with 60 Vbeta and 13 Jbeta primers that the PCR ran. Some clones are missing from TCRdb's copy, which holds only in-frame ones; the method was immunoSEQ multiplex PCR. In the table there are 70,000 to 95,000 clones, roughly 79% of which are singletons. Sequenced: PBMCs. These receptors were collected from a woman in her twenties or thirties in good health and CMV-seronegative.

CDR3 coding DNA: TGCGCCAGCAGCCAACCTGGGACTAGCGGGAGAGGCACCGGGGAGCTGTTTTTT. This encodes CASSQPGTSGRGTGELFF. V usage is TRBV4-3 and J usage is TRBJ2-2; 14 nucleotides align to TRBD2. Unmatched junction bases numbered 6, after V lost 2 bases and J lost 4 bases. Germline CDR1 is LGHNA and CDR2 is YSLEER. This CDR3 region has 18 residues.

The J gene is TRBJ2-1, the V gene TRBV2; D is perhaps TRBD1 (5 bases). This CDR3 has 16 amino acids. V was trimmed by 3 bases and J by 0 bases, leaving 12 bases between them. The germline V gene encodes CDR1 SNHLY and CDR2 FYNNEI. The CDR3 coding sequence is TGTGCCAGCAGTGAGGGTAGGGGCAGCTCCTACAATGAGCAGTTCTTC. Residues: CASSEGRGSSYNEQFF.

The chain recombines TRBV19 with TRBJ1-2, with 8 bases that match TRBD1. With 8 bases clipped from V and 0 bases from J, the junction kept 8 bases outside the gene matches. Looked up from germline, CDR1 is LNHDA and CDR2 is SQIVND (reference sequence). This CDR3 has 15 amino acids. The CDR3 region has the DNA TGTGCCAGTCTAGGGACAGGCGGAGCTAACTATGGCTACACCTTC. Amino acid sequence: CASLGTGGANYGYTF.

This chain joins TRBV27 and TRBJ2-1; a possible D gene is TRBD2 (6 bases). The CDR3 has 16 amino acids. V lost 6 bases and J lost 3, with 18 bases in between. Germline CDR1 is MNHEY and CDR2 is SMNVEV (reference sequence). The CDR3 DNA sequence: TGTGCCAGCAGCGCGACCTGGAGGGCCTACTACAATGAGCAGTTCTTC. It specifies CASSATWRAYYNEQFF.

This chain connects TRBV6-1 to TRBJ2-1; 8 nucleotides match TRBD2. This CDR3 spans 15 amino acids. J lost 2 bases, V lost 3 bases, and 3 bases had no gene match. Looked up from germline, CDR1 is MNHNS and CDR2 is SASEGT. CDR3 nucleotides: TGTGCCAGCAGTGACAGCGGGAGTCCCTACAATGAGCAGTTCTTC. Translation gives CASSDSGSPYNEQFF.

V usage is TRBV15 and J usage is TRBJ2-5, with a weak D call TRBD2 (5 bases). Germline CDR1 LNHNV, CDR2 YYDKDF (reference sequence). Trimming pared 1 base from V and 5 bases from J, leaving 8 bases between. The length of the CDR3 is 13 residues. The CDR3 sequence is CATSRGTQETQYF. The CDR3 DNA reads as TGTGCCACCAGCAGAGGGACTCAGGAGACCCAGTACTTC. Looking up the rest from reference TRBV15 and TRBJ2-5 gives the full variable domain: DAMVIQNPRYQVTQFGKPVTLSCSQTLNHNVMYWYQQKSSQAPKLLFHYYDKDFNNEADTPDNFQSRRPNTSFCFLDIRSPGLGDTAMYLCATSRGTQETQYFGPGTRLLVL.

The genes are TRBV2 and TRBJ2-3; D uncertain. From germline, CDR1 is SNHLY and CDR2 FYNNEI. This CDR3 comprises 12 residues. Trimming removed 6 bases from V and 6 bases from J, with 10 bases in between. The CDR3 region has the DNA TGTGCCAGCAGGGGCGAGCCGGATACGCAGTATTTT. This translates into CASRGEPDTQYF.

The chain couples TRBV5-1 to TRBJ2-5; TRBD2 matches 7 bases. CDR1 and CDR2 from the germline V gene are SGHRS and YFSETQ. J was trimmed by 2 bases and V by 3 bases; bases with no gene match: 7. The CDR3 length is 15 residues. CDR3 coding DNA: TGCGCCAGCAGCTGGGGGGGGACTTCTCAAGAGACCCAGTACTTC. Protein: CASSWGGTSQETQYF.

This rearrangement joins TRBV4-2 to TRBJ2-5, with TRBD1 identical over 7 bases. The CDR3 totals 16 residues. Germline V gene lookup returns CDR1 LGHNA and CDR2 YNFKEQ. The trim removed 0 bases at V and 5 bases at J, leaving 9 bases unmatched. CDR3 protein: CASSQEDDRARETQYF. Written as DNA, the CDR3 is TGTGCCAGCAGCCAAGAGGACGACAGGGCTAGGGAGACCCAGTACTTC.

V gene TRBV9 combines with J gene TRBJ2-5; 9 positions agree with TRBD1. Germline CDR1 reads SGDLS; CDR2 reads YYNGEE. This CDR3 spans 16 amino acids. Trimming at V came to 4 bases and at J to 5 bases, leaving 12 bases not matched to a gene. Here the CDR3 DNA reads TGTGCCAGCAGCCTACCGGGACAGGGAGTGGAGGAGACCCAGTACTTC. This gives the protein CASSLPGQGVEETQYF.

This rearrangement joins TRBV7-9 to TRBJ2-3, with 7 bases lining up with TRBD2. This CDR3 has 15 amino acids. The ends lost 3 bases at V and 2 bases at J; junction bases unmatched: 5. The germline V gene has CDR1 SEHNR and CDR2 FQNEAQ (reference sequence). The CDR3 loop is CASSLGGSHTDTQYF. CDR3 bases: TGTGCCAGCAGCTTGGGCGGGAGCCACACAGATACGCAGTATTTT.

About this clone: Compared with germline, one end of the junction differs, possibly owing to a read error. V gene TRBV7-9 combines with J gene TRBJ2-2, with 7 bases identical to TRBD1. The CDR3 runs 16 residues. Germline V gene sequence: CDR1 SEHNR, CDR2 FQNEAQ (reference sequence). CDR3 loop: CSSSPPDRANTGELFF. The CDR3 coding sequence is TGTTCCAGCAGCCCGCCCGACAGGGCGAACACCGGGGAGCTGTTTTTT. Filled out from reference TRBV7-9 and TRBJ2-2, the complete variable domain reads DTGVSQNPRHKITKRGQNVTFRCDPISEHNRLYWYRQTLGQGPEFLTYFQNEAQLEKSRLLSDRFSAERPKGSFSTLEIQRTEQGDSAMYLCSSSPPDRANTGELFFGEGSRLTVL.

J is TRBJ2-1 and V is TRBV29-1; D perhaps matches TRBD2 (5 bases). Germline V lookup: CDR1 SQVTM, CDR2 ANQGSEA. V shed 4 bases and J shed 7 bases, with 17 bases lying between them. The CDR3 is 14 residues long. The CDR3 bases are TGCAGCGTTGTACCCGGATTCGGAGGAAATGAGCAGTTCTTC. Residues: CSVVPGFGGNEQFF.

The rearrangement uses TRBV9 and TRBJ1-1; D may be TRBD1 (5 bases). Germline-derived CDR1 and CDR2 are SGDLS and YYNGEE. The ends were cut back, 0 bases at V and 3 bases at J, with 9 bases in the middle. This CDR3 is built from 14 residues. This CDR3 reads CASSVADRYTEAFF. The CDR3 DNA reads as TGTGCCAGCAGCGTAGCCGACAGATACACTGAAGCTTTCTTT. The full variable domain, its missing parts supplied by reference TRBV9 and TRBJ1-1, is DSGVTQTPKHLITATGQRVTLRCSPRSGDLSVYWYQQSLDQGLQFLIQYYNGEERAKGNILERFSAQQFPDLHSELNLSSLELGDSALYFCASSVADRYTEAFFGQGTRLTVV.

This clone has only a few counts. The rearrangement links TRBV7-8 to TRBJ2-1; D remains ambiguous. Deletions cut 0 bases from V and 8 bases from J, with 23 bases between. The CDR3 is 18 amino acids. CDR1 is SGHVS, CDR2 FQNEAQ, per germline. The CDR3 protein is CASSLALLSIPVSDEQFF. DNA of the CDR3: TGTGCCAGCAGCTTAGCGCTCCTTTCCATCCCCGTGTCGGATGAGCAGTTCTTC. Filled out from reference TRBV7-8 and TRBJ2-1, the complete variable domain reads GAGVSQSPRYKVAKRGQDVALRCDPISGHVSLFWYQQALGQGPEFLTYFQNEAQLDKSGLPSDRFFAERPEGSVSTLKIQRTQQEDSAVYLCASSLALLSIPVSDEQFFGPGTRLTVL.

The chain carries TRBV7-9 and TRBJ2-3; D is perhaps TRBD2 (6 bases). The V and J ends lost 8 bases and 4 bases respectively, with 19 bases between them. The germline V gene has CDR1 SEHNR and CDR2 FQNEAQ (reference sequence). This CDR3 is built from 15 residues. The CDR3 coding sequence is TGTGCCAGCCCCCCTAACGGGAGTCGCGCAGATACGCAGTATTTT. It encodes CASPPNGSRADTQYF. Full variable domain (outside the CDR3, taken from reference TRBV7-9 and TRBJ2-3): DTGVSQNPRHKITKRGQNVTFRCDPISEHNRLYWYRQTLGQGPEFLTYFQNEAQLEKSRLLSDRFSAERPKGSFSTLEIQRTEQGDSAMYLCASPPNGSRADTQYFGPGTRLTVL.

The V gene is TRBV18, the J gene TRBJ1-3; no clear D. Germline lookup yields CDR1 KGHSH and CDR2 LQKENI. Trimming shortened V by 3 bases and J by 0 bases, and 9 bases separated the two germline ends. The CDR3 contains 15 residues. CDR3 nucleotide sequence: TGTGCCAGCTCACCTCAGGTTAGCTCTGGAAACACCATATATTTT. Protein sequence: CASSPQVSSGNTIYF.

This chain uses TRBV5-1 with TRBJ2-3, with a weak D call TRBD2 (6 bases). Between the trimmed V and J ends, which lost 2 bases and 0 bases, there was a span of 7 bases. Per the germline V gene, CDR1 is SGHRS and CDR2 is YFSETQ. The CDR3 contains 14 residues. The CDR3 DNA sequence: TGCGCCAGCAGCTTCGGGAGTAGCACAGATACGCAGTATTTT. This translates into CASSFGSSTDTQYF. Together with reference TRBV5-1 and TRBJ2-3, the CDR3 gives the full variable domain: KAGVTQTPRYLIKTRGQQVTLSCSPISGHRSVSWYQQTPGQGLQFLFEYFSETQRNKGNFPGRFSGRQFSNSRSEMNVSTLELGDSALYLCASSFGSSTDTQYFGPGTRLTVL.

The chain uses TRBV7-3 and TRBJ2-7, with TRBD2 matching over 9 bases. The CDR3 is made up of 15 amino acids. CDR1 is SGHTA, CDR2 FQGTGA, per germline. Germline trimming cut 2 bases from V and 2 bases from J; bases unmatched to any gene: 4. CDR3: CASSLGSSGTYEQYF. CDR3 nucleotides: TGTGCCAGCAGCTTAGGTTCTAGCGGGACCTACGAGCAGTACTTC. The complete variable domain, with remaining parts taken from reference TRBV7-3 and TRBJ2-7, reads GAGVSQTPSNKVTEKGKYVELRCDPISGHTALYWYRQSLGQGPEFLIYFQGTGAADDSGLPNDRFFAVRPEGSVSTLKIQRTERGDSAVYLCASSLGSSGTYEQYFGPGTRLTVT.

As DNA, the CDR3 is TGTGCCAGCAGATTAACGACAGGAATCTATGGCTACACCTTC. It is translated as CASRLTTGIYGYTF. The chain recombines TRBV28 with TRBJ1-2; possibly TRBD1 for D (6 bases). Trimming cost V 6 bases and J 4 bases, with 15 bases left between them. This CDR3 comprises 14 residues. Germline lookup yields CDR1 MDHEN and CDR2 SYDVKM.